Below are 5 T cell receptor beta chains sequenced from a single sample in a study of shared clonotypes between healthy human individuals. The protocol was immunoSEQ multiplex PCR, while the TCRdb copy is restricted to in-frame clones and leaves out a portion. The sample includes 500,000 or so clones, approximately 95% of them seen just once. Source material: naive CD4+ T cells sorted from blood. The subset denotes: CD45RA+ positively selected. Receptors were obtained from a woman aged 30 to 39 in good health.

V usage is TRBV30 and J usage is TRBJ2-5; 9 nucleotides match TRBD1. V lost 1 base to trimming and J lost 3 bases; unmatched junction nucleotides: 9. Germline V gene data show CDR1 as GTSNPN and CDR2 as SVGIG (reference sequence). CDR3 length: 16 residues. CDR3 sequence reads: CAWSAMGQGGEETQYF. The DNA for the CDR3 is TGTGCCTGGAGTGCTATGGGACAGGGCGGGGAAGAGACCCAGTACTTC. Looking up the rest from reference TRBV30 and TRBJ2-5 gives the full variable domain: SQTIHQWPATLVQPVGSPLSLECTVEGTSNPNLYWYRQAAGRGLQLLFYSVGIGQISSEVPQNLSASRPQDRQFILSSKKLLLSDSGFYLCAWSAMGQGGEETQYFGPGTRLLVL.

J is TRBJ2-1 and V is TRBV29-1, with D possibly TRBD2 on 6 matching bases. Trimming took off 6 bases at V and 6 bases at J, with 12 bases between the two ends. This CDR3 comprises 12 residues. Germline V CDR1 and CDR2: SQVTM, ANQGSEA. CDR3 coding DNA: TGCAGCGTAGAGCGGGCCGGCAATGAGCAGTTCTTC. It specifies CSVERAGNEQFF.

The rearrangement links TRBV5-4 to TRBJ2-3; no clear D gene. This CDR3 has 15 residues. The ends were cut back, 0 bases at V and 2 bases at J, with 10 bases in the middle. Germline CDR1 is SGHNT and CDR2 is YYREEE (reference sequence). CDR3 nucleotide sequence: TGTGCCAGCAGCTTGGCGGGTCGGTACACAGATACGCAGTATTTT. Translating it yields CASSLAGRYTDTQYF.

The J gene is TRBJ1-5, the V gene TRBV2; D is uncertain. Trimming pared 4 bases from V and 0 bases from J, leaving 10 bases between. The CDR3 is made up of 15 amino acids. Germline V gives CDR1 SNHLY, CDR2 FYNNEI. DNA for the CDR3: TGTGCCAGCAGTGTTAAGGCATATAGCAATCAGCCCCAGCATTTT. Amino acids: CASSVKAYSNQPQHF. The full variable domain, completed using reference TRBV2 and TRBJ1-5, is EPEVTQTPSHQVTQMGQEVILRCVPISNHLYFYWYRQILGQKVEFLVSFYNNEISEKSEIFDDQFSVERPDGSNFTLKIRSTKLEDSAMYFCASSVKAYSNQPQHFGDGTRLSIL.

The chain links TRBV13 to TRBJ2-5; D might be TRBD1 or TRBD2, each matching 5 bases. The DNA end lines up better with TRBJ2-7; the J call may be wrong. This CDR3 has 14 amino acids. The germline CDR1 and CDR2 sequences are PRHDT and FYEKMQ (reference sequence). DNA of the CDR3: TGTGCCAGCAGCCCGAGGGGTGGGGGCTACGAGCAGTACTTC. Protein: CASSPRGGGYEQYF.